The rows below give T cell receptor beta chains drawn from one sample of a study of OX40 agonist ivuxolimab in advanced cancers. TCRdb's copy holds only in-frame clones and misses some; the assay was immunoSEQ multiplex PCR. The repertoire has 70,000 or so clones, 90% of them found once; the top ten carry approximately 0.58%. Sequenced here: CD4+ or CD8+ T cells sorted from blood, sampled in a trial of the OX40 agonist ivuxolimab. These receptor sequences come from an adult with an advanced solid tumor such as melanoma, head and neck, liver or kidney cancer. The CDR3 runs from the conserved cysteine through the conserved F or W. Each record gives: J gene, D gene, V gene, clone size, CDR3 protein, CDR3 DNA. D genes are given only for firm matches. Expanded clones get a size class; other rows say once, few or many, or leave the size out.

j_call: TRBJ2-5
d_call: TRBD1
v_call: TRBV6-6
clone_size: .
cdr3_aa: CASSQQSTGGGETQYF
cdr3_nt: TGTGCCAGCAGTCAACAATCGACAGGGGGGGGAGAGACCCAGTACTTC

j_call: TRBJ2-5
d_call: .
v_call: TRBV28
clone_size: .
cdr3_aa: CASSSEGRPQETQYF
cdr3_nt: TGTGCCAGCAGCTCAGAGGGGCGCCCCCAAGAGACCCAGTACTTC

j_call: TRBJ2-3
d_call: .
v_call: TRBV19
clone_size: .
cdr3_aa: CASSIPRDQRQYF
cdr3_nt: TGTGCCAGTAGTATTCCCCGGGACCAACGACAGTATTTT

j_call: TRBJ2-1
d_call: .
v_call: TRBV19
clone_size: .
cdr3_aa: CASHQGAYNEQFF
cdr3_nt: TGTGCCAGTCACCAGGGTGCCTACAATGAGCAGTTCTTC

j_call: TRBJ1-1
d_call: .
v_call: TRBV28
clone_size: few
cdr3_aa: CATQADEAFF
cdr3_nt: TGTGCCACCCAGGCTGACGAGGCTTTCTTT

j_call: TRBJ2-2
d_call: .
v_call: TRBV29-1
clone_size: .
cdr3_aa: CSVERAGELFF
cdr3_nt: TGCAGCGTTGAGCGGGCTGGGGAGCTGTTTTTT

j_call: TRBJ1-6
d_call: TRBD1
v_call: TRBV30
clone_size: .
cdr3_aa: CAWVKTGEGPHSPLHF
cdr3_nt: TGTGCCTGGGTCAAGACAGGGGAAGGGCCCCATTCACCCCTCCACTTT

j_call: TRBJ1-1
d_call: .
v_call: TRBV7-9
clone_size: .
cdr3_aa: CASSLGHAGTEAFF
cdr3_nt: TGTGCCAGCAGCTTGGGACATGCGGGGACTGAAGCTTTCTTT

j_call: TRBJ1-1
d_call: .
v_call: TRBV4-3
clone_size: .
cdr3_aa: CASSQIGTANTEAFF
cdr3_nt: TGCGCCAGCAGCCAGATTGGTACAGCAAACACTGAAGCTTTCTTT

j_call: TRBJ2-3
d_call: .
v_call: TRBV4-3
clone_size: .
cdr3_aa: CASSPRTPSGDTQYF
cdr3_nt: TGCGCCAGCAGCCCTCGGACACCCTCCGGCGATACGCAGTATTTT

j_call: TRBJ2-3
d_call: .
v_call: TRBV2
clone_size: few
cdr3_aa: CASRERADTQYF
cdr3_nt: TGTGCCAGCCGGGAAAGGGCAGATACGCAGTATTTT

j_call: TRBJ2-4
d_call: .
v_call: TRBV7-2
clone_size: .
cdr3_aa: CASSLEAGRGIQYF
cdr3_nt: TGTGCCAGCAGCTTAGAGGCGGGACGGGGCATTCAGTACTTC

j_call: TRBJ2-3
d_call: TRBD1
v_call: TRBV27
clone_size: .
cdr3_aa: CASRPTARGGIFADTQYF
cdr3_nt: TGTGCCAGCAGGCCGACAGCCCGAGGGGGCATTTTTGCAGATACGCAGTATTTT

j_call: TRBJ1-6
d_call: .
v_call: TRBV30
clone_size: .
cdr3_aa: CAWRAAGLVSPLHF
cdr3_nt: TGTGCCTGGAGGGCAGCAGGGCTTGTTTCACCCCTCCACTTT

j_call: TRBJ2-5
d_call: .
v_call: TRBV5-4
clone_size: .
cdr3_aa: CASSLRQVQGTQYF
cdr3_nt: TGTGCCAGCAGCTTGCGGCAGGTCCAAGGGACCCAGTACTTC

j_call: TRBJ1-2
d_call: .
v_call: TRBV9
clone_size: .
cdr3_aa: CASTQTLEERGYTF
cdr3_nt: TGTGCCAGCACCCAAACCCTTGAGGAGCGTGGCTACACCTTC

j_call: TRBJ1-2
d_call: .
v_call: TRBV5-1
clone_size: .
cdr3_aa: CASSLVLGQASYTF
cdr3_nt: TGCGCCAGCAGCTTGGTTCTGGGGCAGGCCAGCTACACCTTC

j_call: TRBJ2-7
d_call: .
v_call: TRBV6-1
clone_size: once
cdr3_aa: CASSRRDTAYEQYF
cdr3_nt: TGTGCCAGCAGTAGGCGGGACACCGCCTACGAGCAGTACTTC

j_call: TRBJ2-5
d_call: .
v_call: TRBV6-5
clone_size: .
cdr3_aa: CATLYQETQYF
cdr3_nt: TGTGCCACACTGTACCAAGAGACCCAGTACTTC

j_call: TRBJ2-7
d_call: .
v_call: TRBV9
clone_size: .
cdr3_aa: CASSVRAGSSYEQYF
cdr3_nt: TGTGCCAGCAGCGTTAGGGCGGGGTCCTCCTACGAGCAGTACTTC